This is a list of T cell receptor beta chains from one sample in a study of glioma-infiltrating T cells after dendritic cell vaccination. Only in-frame clones appear in the TCRdb table, and some are missing; sequencing was by immunoSEQ multiplex PCR. Among 71,000 or so clones listed, under 90% were seen once. The sample here was blood, taken before dendritic cell vaccination. The receptors stem from a human donor with glioblastoma. Each CDR3 is given with its conserved first and last residue. A D gene is named only where the DNA matches it firmly. Only some rows state a clone size, as once, few, many or a class for expanded clones.

v_gene: TRBV27; abundance: .; d_gene: TRBD1; j_gene: TRBJ2-5; CDR3nt: TGTGCCAGCAGACAAAAGGACAGGGTGGGGACCCAGTACTTC; CDR3aa: CASRQKDRVGTQYF
v_gene: TRBV9; abundance: .; d_gene: .; j_gene: TRBJ1-4; CDR3nt: TGTGCCAGCAGCGGCCAGAAAAATGAAAAACTGTTTTTT; CDR3aa: CASSGQKNEKLFF
v_gene: TRBV6-5; abundance: .; d_gene: .; j_gene: TRBJ1-1; CDR3nt: TGTGCCAGCAGTTACTCTGGCAGTATGAACACTGAAGCTTTCTTT; CDR3aa: CASSYSGSMNTEAFF
v_gene: TRBV9; abundance: .; d_gene: TRBD2; j_gene: TRBJ2-1; CDR3nt: TGTGCCAGCAGCGTAGAGGGGACTAGCGGGGGGGCCACGGGGAGGGAGCAGTTCTTC; CDR3aa: CASSVEGTSGGATGREQFF
v_gene: TRBV2; abundance: .; d_gene: .; j_gene: TRBJ1-1; CDR3nt: TGTGCCAGCACTTGGGAAACAGGGATCGAAGCTTTCTTT; CDR3aa: CASTWETGIEAFF
v_gene: TRBV11-2; abundance: .; d_gene: TRBD2; j_gene: TRBJ2-5; CDR3nt: TGTGCCAGCAGCTTTAACGGGGGGGCCGCAGAGACCCAGTACTTC; CDR3aa: CASSFNGGAAETQYF
v_gene: TRBV30; abundance: .; d_gene: .; j_gene: TRBJ1-6; CDR3nt: TGTGCCTGGAGTCTGATGAACGGGGGATGGAATTCACCCCTCCACTTT; CDR3aa: CAWSLMNGGWNSPLHF
v_gene: TRBV7-9; abundance: .; d_gene: .; j_gene: TRBJ1-6; CDR3nt: TGTGCCAGCAAAACAAGCTCCTATAATTCACCCCTCCACTTT; CDR3aa: CASKTSSYNSPLHF
v_gene: TRBV6-6; abundance: .; d_gene: .; j_gene: TRBJ1-1; CDR3nt: TGTGCCAGCAGTTACTCAGGCGGCAGGGCCACTGAAGCTTTCTTT; CDR3aa: CASSYSGGRATEAFF
v_gene: TRBV5-6; abundance: .; d_gene: .; j_gene: TRBJ1-2; CDR3nt: TGTGCCAGCAGCTTTGGCCCGAGCAGAGAGACAGTTACCTTC; CDR3aa: CASSFGPSRETVTF
v_gene: TRBV19; abundance: .; d_gene: .; j_gene: TRBJ1-2; CDR3nt: TGTGCCAGTAGTATAGCGGCGACAGAAAGCTATGGCTACACCTTC; CDR3aa: CASSIAATESYGYTF
v_gene: TRBV5-3; abundance: .; d_gene: .; j_gene: TRBJ1-2; CDR3nt: TGTGCCAGAAGCTCCCCGCGTCGCTACACCTTC; CDR3aa: CARSSPRRYTF
v_gene: TRBV9; abundance: .; d_gene: .; j_gene: TRBJ1-1; CDR3nt: TGTGCCAGCAGCGTATTAGTGGGGGGGGCACCAGAAGCTTTCTTT; CDR3aa: CASSVLVGGAPEAFF
v_gene: TRBV19; abundance: .; d_gene: .; j_gene: TRBJ1-1; CDR3nt: TGTGCCAGTAGTATAGGGGGCTACACTGAAGCTTTCTTT; CDR3aa: CASSIGGYTEAFF
v_gene: TRBV7-8; abundance: .; d_gene: .; j_gene: TRBJ1-5; CDR3nt: TGTGCCAGCAGCTATCAGGGGACGAGCAATCAGCCCCAGCATTTT; CDR3aa: CASSYQGTSNQPQHF
v_gene: TRBV9; abundance: .; d_gene: TRBD1; j_gene: TRBJ1-4; CDR3nt: TGTGCCAGCAGCGTCCGGGACAGTAATGAAAAACTGTTTTTT; CDR3aa: CASSVRDSNEKLFF
v_gene: TRBV6-1; abundance: .; d_gene: .; j_gene: TRBJ2-5; CDR3nt: TGTGCCAGCAGTGAAGGAGGGGGGGAGGGGGAGACCCAGTACTTC; CDR3aa: CASSEGGGEGETQYF
v_gene: TRBV6-1; abundance: .; d_gene: .; j_gene: TRBJ2-5; CDR3nt: TGTGCCAGCAGTGAACAGGCAGGGGTCCTCCAAGAGACCCAGTACTTC; CDR3aa: CASSEQAGVLQETQYF
v_gene: TRBV19; abundance: .; d_gene: TRBD1; j_gene: TRBJ1-5; CDR3nt: TGTGCCAGTAGTATGTGGGGGGACAGTGCGACGAGGCAGCCCCAGCATTTT; CDR3aa: CASSMWGDSATRQPQHF
v_gene: TRBV29-1; abundance: .; d_gene: .; j_gene: TRBJ1-1; CDR3nt: TGCAGCGCCACGTGGAGCACTGAAGCTTTCTTT; CDR3aa: CSATWSTEAFF
v_gene: TRBV29-1; abundance: .; d_gene: TRBD1; j_gene: TRBJ2-7; CDR3nt: TGCAGCGTAAAGACAGGGGGAACGCGGGAGCAGTACTTC; CDR3aa: CSVKTGGTREQYF
v_gene: TRBV13; abundance: .; d_gene: .; j_gene: TRBJ2-3; CDR3nt: TGTGCCAGCAGCGCCGGGATCAGCAGATATACGCAGTATTTT; CDR3aa: CASSAGISRYTQYF
v_gene: TRBV18; abundance: .; d_gene: TRBD1; j_gene: TRBJ1-6; CDR3nt: TGTGCCAGCTCACAACCTGGGACAGGGGGCTCACCCCTCCACTTT; CDR3aa: CASSQPGTGGSPLHF
v_gene: TRBV7-3; abundance: .; d_gene: TRBD1; j_gene: TRBJ1-6; CDR3nt: TGTGCCAGCAGCCTTCGGGACAGGGCTTCACCCCTCCACTTT; CDR3aa: CASSLRDRASPLHF
v_gene: TRBV6-1; abundance: few; d_gene: .; j_gene: TRBJ1-3; CDR3nt: TGTGCCAGCACCGGGACTCCTGGAAACACCATATATTTT; CDR3aa: CASTGTPGNTIYF
v_gene: TRBV5-1; abundance: .; d_gene: .; j_gene: TRBJ1-4; CDR3nt: TGCGCCAGCAGTCTCGGGGGGGGAGGTGAAAAACTGTTTTTT; CDR3aa: CASSLGGGGEKLFF
v_gene: TRBV10-3; abundance: .; d_gene: TRBD1; j_gene: TRBJ2-3; CDR3nt: TGTGCCAGCCAACAGGGGAGCACAGATACGCAGTATTTT; CDR3aa: CASQQGSTDTQYF
v_gene: TRBV7-8; abundance: .; d_gene: .; j_gene: TRBJ2-2; CDR3nt: TGTGCCAGCAGCTTGATTAGATCTTCCCTCGAAACCGGGGAGCTGTTTTTT; CDR3aa: CASSLIRSSLETGELFF
v_gene: TRBV5-8; abundance: .; d_gene: .; j_gene: TRBJ2-7; CDR3nt: TGTGCCAGCAGCCCGGATGGGGCAGGATCCTACGAGCAGTACTTC; CDR3aa: CASSPDGAGSYEQYF
v_gene: TRBV5-1; abundance: .; d_gene: TRBD1; j_gene: TRBJ1-1; CDR3nt: TGCGCCAGCAGCCCCAGGGACAGGGGTGATTTACGAACTGAAGCTTTCTTT; CDR3aa: CASSPRDRGDLRTEAFF
v_gene: TRBV19; abundance: .; d_gene: TRBD1; j_gene: TRBJ1-5; CDR3nt: TGTGCCAGTAGTACATCCCATCGAGACACTTCGAGACAGGGAGAAAATAGCAATCAGCCCCAGCATTTT; CDR3aa: CASSTSHRDTSRQGENSNQPQHF
v_gene: TRBV11-1; abundance: .; d_gene: .; j_gene: TRBJ2-3; CDR3nt: TGTGCCAGCAGCTTGTCTATAAGTCAAGATACGCAGTATTTT; CDR3aa: CASSLSISQDTQYF
v_gene: TRBV30; abundance: .; d_gene: .; j_gene: TRBJ1-2; CDR3nt: TGTGCCTGGACCTCAACCCCCGGTGGCTACACCTTC; CDR3aa: CAWTSTPGGYTF
v_gene: TRBV9; abundance: .; d_gene: .; j_gene: TRBJ2-2; CDR3nt: TGTGCCAGCAGCGTAGGCCCCGGGGAGTCCGGGGAGCTGTTTTTT; CDR3aa: CASSVGPGESGELFF
v_gene: TRBV6-5; abundance: .; d_gene: .; j_gene: TRBJ1-6; CDR3nt: TGTGCCAGCAGCCGCGACGCAGGGGTTAATTCACCCCTCCACTTT; CDR3aa: CASSRDAGVNSPLHF
v_gene: TRBV29-1; abundance: .; d_gene: TRBD1; j_gene: TRBJ2-1; CDR3nt: TGCAGCGTTGCTGAAGGGGGCGGGGAGCAGTTCTTC; CDR3aa: CSVAEGGGEQFF
v_gene: TRBV9; abundance: .; d_gene: TRBD2; j_gene: TRBJ2-1; CDR3nt: TGTGCCAGCAGCATCTCCGGGACTAGCGGCAATGAGCAGTTCTTC; CDR3aa: CASSISGTSGNEQFF
v_gene: TRBV7-9; abundance: .; d_gene: .; j_gene: TRBJ2-1; CDR3nt: TGTGCCAGCAGCGGAGGGGGCGTTTCCTACAATGAGCAGTTCTTC; CDR3aa: CASSGGGVSYNEQFF
v_gene: TRBV5-1; abundance: .; d_gene: .; j_gene: TRBJ2-3; CDR3nt: TGCGCCAGCAGATCGGGGGATACGCAGTATTTT; CDR3aa: CASRSGDTQYF
v_gene: TRBV5-4; abundance: .; d_gene: .; j_gene: TRBJ1-3; CDR3nt: TGTGCCAGCAGCTTGACCGGCAGGCTATCTGGAAACACCATATATTTT; CDR3aa: CASSLTGRLSGNTIYF